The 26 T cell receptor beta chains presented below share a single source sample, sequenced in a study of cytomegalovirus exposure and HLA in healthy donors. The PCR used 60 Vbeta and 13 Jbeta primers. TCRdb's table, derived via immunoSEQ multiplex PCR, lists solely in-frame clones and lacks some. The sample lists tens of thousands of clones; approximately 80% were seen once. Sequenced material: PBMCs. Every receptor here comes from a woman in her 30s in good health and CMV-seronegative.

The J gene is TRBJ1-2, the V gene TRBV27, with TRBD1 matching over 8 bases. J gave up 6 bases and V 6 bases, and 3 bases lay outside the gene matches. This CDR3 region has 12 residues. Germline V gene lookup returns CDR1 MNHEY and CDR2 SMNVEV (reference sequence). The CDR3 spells CASRRTGNGYTF. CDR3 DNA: TGTGCCAGCAGGAGGACAGGGAATGGCTACACCTTC.

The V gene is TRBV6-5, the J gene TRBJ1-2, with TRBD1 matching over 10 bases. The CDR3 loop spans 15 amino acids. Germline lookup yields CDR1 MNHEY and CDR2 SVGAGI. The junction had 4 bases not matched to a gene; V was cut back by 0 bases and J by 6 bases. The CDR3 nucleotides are TGTGCCAGCAGTTACTCGGGGACAGGGGTACATGGCTACACCTTC. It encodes CASSYSGTGVHGYTF.

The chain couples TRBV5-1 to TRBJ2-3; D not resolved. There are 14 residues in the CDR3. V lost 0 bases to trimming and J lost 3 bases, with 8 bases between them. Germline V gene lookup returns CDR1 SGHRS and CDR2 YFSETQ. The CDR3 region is CASSLGFQTDTQYF. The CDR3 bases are TGCGCCAGCAGCTTGGGGTTCCAGACAGATACGCAGTATTTT. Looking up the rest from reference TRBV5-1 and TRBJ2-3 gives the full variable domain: KAGVTQTPRYLIKTRGQQVTLSCSPISGHRSVSWYQQTPGQGLQFLFEYFSETQRNKGNFPGRFSGRQFSNSRSEMNVSTLELGDSALYLCASSLGFQTDTQYFGPGTRLTVL.

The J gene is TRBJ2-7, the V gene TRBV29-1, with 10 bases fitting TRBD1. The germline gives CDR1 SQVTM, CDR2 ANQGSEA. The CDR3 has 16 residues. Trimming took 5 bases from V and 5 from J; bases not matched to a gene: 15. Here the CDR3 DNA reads TGCAGCGTTTATTCTCATAGACAGGGGGCTTTCGACGAGCAGTACTTC. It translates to CSVYSHRQGAFDEQYF.

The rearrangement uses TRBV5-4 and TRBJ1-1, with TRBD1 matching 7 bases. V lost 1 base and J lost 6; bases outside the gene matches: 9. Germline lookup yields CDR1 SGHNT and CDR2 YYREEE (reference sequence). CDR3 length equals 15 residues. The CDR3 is CASSLIDRDKAEAFF. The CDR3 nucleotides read TGTGCCAGCAGCTTGATCGACAGGGACAAGGCTGAAGCTTTCTTT. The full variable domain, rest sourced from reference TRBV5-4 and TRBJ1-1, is ETGVTQSPTHLIKTRGQQVTLRCSSQSGHNTVSWYQQALGQGPQFIFQYYREEENGRGNFPPRFSGLQFPNYSSELNVNALELDDSALYLCASSLIDRDKAEAFFGQGTRLTVV.

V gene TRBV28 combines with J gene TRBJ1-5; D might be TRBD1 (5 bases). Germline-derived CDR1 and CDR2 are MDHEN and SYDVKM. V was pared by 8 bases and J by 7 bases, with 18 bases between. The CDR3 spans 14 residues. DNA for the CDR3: TGTGCCAGCCGGCCCGCAGGGCTCGGACAGCCCCAGCATTTT. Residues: CASRPAGLGQPQHF.

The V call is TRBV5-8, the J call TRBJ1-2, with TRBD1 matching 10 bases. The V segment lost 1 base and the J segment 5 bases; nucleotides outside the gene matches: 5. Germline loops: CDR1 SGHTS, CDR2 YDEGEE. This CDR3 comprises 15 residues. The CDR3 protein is CASSLRGQGLYGYTF. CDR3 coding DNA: TGTGCCAGCAGCTTGCGGGGACAGGGGCTGTATGGCTACACCTTC.

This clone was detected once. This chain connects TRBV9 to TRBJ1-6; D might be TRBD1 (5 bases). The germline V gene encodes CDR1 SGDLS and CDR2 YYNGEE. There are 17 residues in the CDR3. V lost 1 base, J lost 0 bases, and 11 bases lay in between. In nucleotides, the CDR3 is TGTGCCAGCAGCGTATCGGGGGGTAGCTCCTATAATTCACCCCTCCACTTT. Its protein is CASSVSGGSSYNSPLHF.

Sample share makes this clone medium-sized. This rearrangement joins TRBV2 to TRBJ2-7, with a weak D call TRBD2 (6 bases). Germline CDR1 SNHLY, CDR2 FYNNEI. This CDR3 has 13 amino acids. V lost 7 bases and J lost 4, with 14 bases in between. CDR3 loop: CASTPGGGYEQYF. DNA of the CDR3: TGTGCCAGCACCCCCGGGGGAGGTTACGAGCAGTACTTC.

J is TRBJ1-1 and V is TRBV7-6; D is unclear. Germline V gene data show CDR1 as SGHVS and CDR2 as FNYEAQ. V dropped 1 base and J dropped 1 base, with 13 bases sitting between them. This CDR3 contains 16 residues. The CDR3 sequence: CASSLGPGLGNTEAFF. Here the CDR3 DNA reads TGTGCCAGCAGCTTAGGTCCGGGTCTAGGGAACACTGAAGCTTTCTTT.

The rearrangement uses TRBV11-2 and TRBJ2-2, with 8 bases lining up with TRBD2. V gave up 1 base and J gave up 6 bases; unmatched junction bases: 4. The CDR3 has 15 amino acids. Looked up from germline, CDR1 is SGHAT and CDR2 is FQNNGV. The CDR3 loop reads CASSLAASGSGELFF. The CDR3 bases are TGTGCCAGCAGCTTAGCGGCTAGCGGGTCCGGGGAGCTGTTTTTT.

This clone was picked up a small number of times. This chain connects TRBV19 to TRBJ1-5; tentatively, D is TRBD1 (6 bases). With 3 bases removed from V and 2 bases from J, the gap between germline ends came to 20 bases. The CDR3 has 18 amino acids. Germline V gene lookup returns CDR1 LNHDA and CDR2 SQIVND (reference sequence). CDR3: CASSISRRGAGGNQPQHF. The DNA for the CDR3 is TGTGCCAGTAGTATCAGCCGCCGGGGGGCAGGAGGCAATCAGCCCCAGCATTTT.

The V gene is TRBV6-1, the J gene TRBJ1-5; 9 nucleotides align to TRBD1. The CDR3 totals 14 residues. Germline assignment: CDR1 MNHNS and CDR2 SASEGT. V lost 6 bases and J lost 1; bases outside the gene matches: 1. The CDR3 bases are TGTGCCAGCAGGGACAGGGGAAGCAATCAGCCCCAGCATTTT. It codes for CASRDRGSNQPQHF.

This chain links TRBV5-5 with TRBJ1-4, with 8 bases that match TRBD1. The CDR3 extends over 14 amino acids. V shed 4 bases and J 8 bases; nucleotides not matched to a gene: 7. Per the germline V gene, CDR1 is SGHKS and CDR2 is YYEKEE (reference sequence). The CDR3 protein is CASSADRVDEKLFF. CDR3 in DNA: TGTGCCAGCAGCGCGGACAGGGTTGACGAAAAACTGTTTTTT.

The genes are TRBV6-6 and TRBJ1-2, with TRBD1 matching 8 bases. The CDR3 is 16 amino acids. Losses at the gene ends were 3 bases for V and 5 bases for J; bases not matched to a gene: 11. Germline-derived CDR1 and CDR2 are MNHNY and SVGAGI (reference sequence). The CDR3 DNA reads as TGTGCCAGCAGTTATTCCAGACCGGGACAGGAGTATGGCTACACCTTC. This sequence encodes CASSYSRPGQEYGYTF.

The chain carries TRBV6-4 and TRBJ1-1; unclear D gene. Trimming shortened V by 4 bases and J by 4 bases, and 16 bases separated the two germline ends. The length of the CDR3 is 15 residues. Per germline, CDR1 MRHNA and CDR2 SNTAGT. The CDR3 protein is CASSALDGEGTEAFF. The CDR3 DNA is TGTGCCAGCAGTGCACTCGACGGGGAGGGCACTGAAGCTTTCTTT.

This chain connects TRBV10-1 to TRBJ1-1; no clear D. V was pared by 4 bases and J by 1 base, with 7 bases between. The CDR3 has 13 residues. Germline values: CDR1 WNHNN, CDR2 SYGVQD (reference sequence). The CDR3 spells CASSADPNTEAFF. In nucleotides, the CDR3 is TGCGCCAGCAGTGCAGATCCGAACACTGAAGCTTTCTTT.

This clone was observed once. The CDR3: CASSYGDQNPYEQYF. The DNA of the CDR3 is TGCGCCAGCAGCTACGGAGACCAAAACCCCTACGAGCAGTACTTC. The chain has TRBV5-1 and TRBJ2-5; D remains unclear. The closer fit of TRBJ2-7 to the DNA end suggests the J call may be wrong. There are 15 residues in the CDR3. CDR1 is SGHRS and CDR2 is YFSETQ in the germline V gene.

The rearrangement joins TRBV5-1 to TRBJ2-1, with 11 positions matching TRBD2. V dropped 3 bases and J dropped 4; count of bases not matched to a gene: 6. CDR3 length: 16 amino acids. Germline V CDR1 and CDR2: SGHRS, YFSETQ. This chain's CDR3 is CASSYLTSGGYNEQFF. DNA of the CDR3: TGCGCCAGCAGCTACCTAACTAGCGGGGGTTACAATGAGCAGTTCTTC. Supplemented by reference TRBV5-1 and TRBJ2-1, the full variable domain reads KAGVTQTPRYLIKTRGQQVTLSCSPISGHRSVSWYQQTPGQGLQFLFEYFSETQRNKGNFPGRFSGRQFSNSRSEMNVSTLELGDSALYLCASSYLTSGGYNEQFFGPGTRLTVL.

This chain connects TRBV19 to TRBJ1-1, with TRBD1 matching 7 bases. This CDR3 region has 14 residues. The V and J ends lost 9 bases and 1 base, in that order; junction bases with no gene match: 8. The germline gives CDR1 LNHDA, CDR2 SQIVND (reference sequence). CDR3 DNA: TGTGCCAGCGCCCTCCAGGGGGAGAACACTGAAGCTTTCTTT. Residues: CASALQGENTEAFF.

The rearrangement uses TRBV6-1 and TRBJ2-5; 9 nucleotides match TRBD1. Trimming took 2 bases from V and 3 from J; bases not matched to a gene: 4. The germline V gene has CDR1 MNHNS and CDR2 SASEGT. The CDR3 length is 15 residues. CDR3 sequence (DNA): TGTGCCAGCAGTGAATTCGGGACAGGGAAAGAGACCCAGTACTTC. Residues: CASSEFGTGKETQYF.

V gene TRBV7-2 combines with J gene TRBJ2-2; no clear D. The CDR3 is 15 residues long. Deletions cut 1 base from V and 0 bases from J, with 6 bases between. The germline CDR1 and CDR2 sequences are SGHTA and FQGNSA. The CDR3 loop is CASSLVRTNTGELFF. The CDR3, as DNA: TGTGCCAGCAGCTTAGTCAGGACGAACACCGGGGAGCTGTTTTTT.

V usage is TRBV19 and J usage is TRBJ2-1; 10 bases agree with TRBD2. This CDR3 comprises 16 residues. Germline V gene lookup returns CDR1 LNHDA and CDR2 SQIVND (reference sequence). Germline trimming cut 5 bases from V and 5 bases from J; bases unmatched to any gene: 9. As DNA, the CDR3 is TGTGCCAGTAGTCCTTTCAGCGGGGGGGCCCACAATGAGCAGTTCTTC. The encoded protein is CASSPFSGGAHNEQFF.

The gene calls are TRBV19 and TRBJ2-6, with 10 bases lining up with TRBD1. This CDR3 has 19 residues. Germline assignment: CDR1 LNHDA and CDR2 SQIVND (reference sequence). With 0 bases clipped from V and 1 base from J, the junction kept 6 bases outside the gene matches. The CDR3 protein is CASSIEGGTGESGANVLTF. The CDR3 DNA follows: TGTGCCAGTAGTATAGAAGGGGGGACAGGGGAATCTGGGGCCAACGTCCTGACTTTC.

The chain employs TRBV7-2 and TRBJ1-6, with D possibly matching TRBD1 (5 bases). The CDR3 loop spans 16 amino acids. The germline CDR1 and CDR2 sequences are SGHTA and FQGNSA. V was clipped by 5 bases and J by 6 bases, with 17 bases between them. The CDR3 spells CASSRTGTPANSPLHF. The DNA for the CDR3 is TGTGCCAGCAGCCGGACCGGGACTCCTGCTAATTCACCCCTCCACTTT.

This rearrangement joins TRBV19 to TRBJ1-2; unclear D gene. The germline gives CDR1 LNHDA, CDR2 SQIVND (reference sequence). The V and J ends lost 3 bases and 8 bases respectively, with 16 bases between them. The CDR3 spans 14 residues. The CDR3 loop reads CASSMRQSMRGYTF. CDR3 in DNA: TGTGCCAGTAGTATGCGGCAGAGTATGAGGGGCTACACCTTC.